The 28 T cell receptor beta chains listed next were all sequenced from one sample in a study of response to subunit inactivated influenza vaccine. Each CDR3 protein is one row after TCRdb ran MiXCR on the RT-PCR reads. Of about 800,000 distinct CDR3 sequences listed, approximately 22% are singletons. The sequencing used PBMCs from blood, collected around 5 days after vaccination. The source of these receptors is a man aged 50 to 59 who received an inactivated influenza vaccine.

The chain uses TRBV4-1 and TRBJ1-5; no definite D call. V shed 1 base and J shed 3 bases, with 13 bases lying between them. Germline CDR1 is MGHRA and CDR2 is YSYEKL. The CDR3 length is 16 residues. DNA for the CDR3: TGCGCCAGCAGCCAAGTTACCGGGCCAATCAATCAGCCCCAGCATTTT. It translates to CASSQVTGPINQPQHF.

The genes are TRBV5-1 and TRBJ2-3; D unresolved. The CDR3 runs 14 residues. The V end was cut by 0 bases, the J end by 3 bases, with 8 bases between. Germline-derived CDR1 and CDR2 are SGHRS and YFSETQ. The CDR3 coding sequence is TGCGCCAGCAGCTTGGCCTCTCTGACAGATACGCAGTATTTT. Protein sequence: CASSLASLTDTQYF.

Only a few counts were recorded for this clonotype. The chain employs TRBV12-3 or TRBV12-4 and TRBJ1-2; a possible D gene is TRBD1 (5 bases). Trimming pared 1 base from V and 5 bases from J, leaving 11 bases between. The CDR3 extends over 14 amino acids. CDR3 region: CASSLGGRAYGYTF. CDR3 sequence (DNA): TGTGCCAGCAGTTTAGGGGGCAGGGCGTATGGCTACACCTTC.

CDR3 protein: CASSVGTIDDQFF. The CDR3 nucleotides are TGTGCCAGCAGCGTAGGGACCATCGACGATCAGTTCTTC. V usage is TRBV9 and J usage is TRBJ2-1; D is ambiguous. CDR1 SGDLS and CDR2 YYNGEE come from the germline V gene. The CDR3 has 13 amino acids. V lost 0 bases to trimming and J lost 13 bases, with 14 bases between them.

The chain carries TRBV15 and TRBJ2-3; no firm D call. From germline, CDR1 is LNHNV and CDR2 YYDKDF (reference sequence). The CDR3 is 13 residues long. The V gene lost 1 base and the J gene lost 0 bases, with 2 bases spanning the gap. CDR3 amino acids: CATSRGSTDTQYF. CDR3 DNA: TGTGCCACCAGCAGAGGAAGCACAGATACGCAGTATTTT.

This chain joins TRBV4-2 and TRBJ2-7; unclear D gene. The germline V gene encodes CDR1 LGHNA and CDR2 YNFKEQ. Trimming left V 0 bases short and J 6 bases short, with 3 bases between. This CDR3 is built from 11 residues. The CDR3 sequence is CASSQETEQYF. CDR3 DNA: TGTGCCAGCAGCCAAGAAACCGAGCAGTACTTC.

The chain carries TRBV2 and TRBJ1-4; 8 bases match TRBD1. With 3 bases clipped from V and 3 bases from J, the junction kept 3 bases outside the gene matches. The length of the CDR3 is 15 residues. Germline values: CDR1 SNHLY, CDR2 FYNNEI. CDR3 region: CASSDRGLPNEKLFF. As DNA, the CDR3 is TGTGCCAGCAGTGACAGGGGGCTGCCTAATGAAAAACTGTTTTTT.

Only one count was recorded for this clonotype. This chain links TRBV5-1 with TRBJ1-1; the match to TRBD1 covers 7 bases. Germline CDR1 reads SGHRS; CDR2 reads YFSETQ. This CDR3 region has 15 residues. V shed 1 base and J 4 bases; nucleotides not matched to a gene: 7. The CDR3 sequence: CASSLPTGSVTEAFF. DNA of the CDR3: TGCGCCAGCAGCTTGCCGACAGGGTCTGTCACTGAAGCTTTCTTT.

The chain uses TRBV30 and TRBJ2-1, with D possibly TRBD1 on 6 matching bases. The germline V and J ends were trimmed by 5 bases and 1 base, with 12 bases remaining between them. CDR3 length: 14 amino acids. Germline lookup yields CDR1 GTSNPN and CDR2 SVGIG (reference sequence). The CDR3: CAWSRGVSYNEQFF. Here the CDR3 DNA reads TGTGCCTGGTCCAGGGGTGTTTCCTACAATGAGCAGTTCTTC.

CDR3 residues: CSARTQSGTSPYEQYF. As DNA, the CDR3 is TGCAGTGCTAGAACACAATCCGGGACTAGTCCCTACGAGCAGTACTTC. The gene calls are TRBV20-1 and TRBJ2-7, with TRBD2 identical over 8 bases. Germline lookup yields CDR1 DFQATT and CDR2 SNEGSKA (reference sequence). The CDR3 has 16 residues. With V trimmed by 2 bases and J by 2 bases, 11 bases remained unmatched.

This clonotype came up many times. DNA for the CDR3: TGTGCCAGCAGCTTTGGGGGACGGACGAACACTGAAGCTTTCTTT. Protein: CASSFGGRTNTEAFF. This sequence joins TRBV5-5 and TRBJ1-1; possible D gene TRBD1, 5 bases. With 2 bases removed from V and 1 base from J, the gap between germline ends came to 12 bases. In germline, CDR1 is SGHKS, CDR2 YYEKEE (reference sequence). This CDR3 comprises 15 residues.

The genes are TRBV20-1 and TRBJ2-1; D unresolved. Per the germline V gene, CDR1 is DFQATT and CDR2 is SNEGSKA (reference sequence). The CDR3 contains 14 residues. The ends were cut back, 4 bases at V and 2 bases at J, with 12 bases in the middle. CDR3 region: CSANQALPYNEQFF. CDR3 bases: TGCAGTGCTAACCAGGCCCTCCCCTACAATGAGCAGTTCTTC.

The J gene is TRBJ2-7, the V gene TRBV11-2; TRBD2 is a possible D gene (7 bases). The CDR3 loop spans 13 amino acids. Trimming removed 6 bases from V and 5 bases from J, with 14 bases in between. CDR1 and CDR2 (germline): SGHAT, FQNNGV. The CDR3 loop is CASRPRGGNEQYF. CDR3 nucleotide sequence: TGTGCCAGCAGGCCTAGGGGGGGAAACGAGCAGTACTTC.

In its sample, this clonotype was seen many times. The chain uses TRBV5-1 and TRBJ2-3; TRBD2 agrees at 8 bases. This CDR3 contains 18 residues. Germline assignment: CDR1 SGHRS and CDR2 YFSETQ. V trimming: 2 bases; J trimming: 2 bases; junction bases outside the gene matches: 13. The CDR3 nucleotides read TGCGCCAGCAGCTTCGGTCTAGCGGGTCTGGAGGCCACAGATACGCAGTATTTT. Amino acids: CASSFGLAGLEATDTQYF.

This clonotype was seen a few times. V is TRBV11-2 and J is TRBJ2-5; D is undetermined. V was shortened by 1 base and J by 1 base, with 10 bases between the two germline ends. This CDR3 has 15 residues. From germline, CDR1 is SGHAT and CDR2 FQNNGV. The CDR3, as DNA: TGTGCCAGCAGCTTAGGTCAGCACAGCCAAGAGACCCAGTACTTC. Translation: CASSLGQHSQETQYF.

There are a few counts of this clonotype. The chain has TRBV7-6 and TRBJ2-2; 7 positions agree with TRBD1. Unmatched junction bases numbered 7, after V lost 5 bases and J lost 4 bases. Looked up from germline, CDR1 is SGHVS and CDR2 is FNYEAQ. This CDR3 comprises 15 residues. The CDR3 sequence: CASSPGQAVTGELFF. The DNA for the CDR3 is TGTGCCAGCAGCCCAGGACAGGCGGTCACCGGGGAGCTGTTTTTT.

This clonotype showed up just a few times. V is TRBV6-2 or TRBV6-3 and J is TRBJ2-1, with D possibly TRBD2 on 6 matching bases. Germline-derived CDR1 and CDR2 are MNHEY and SVGEGT. Trimming took off 0 bases at V and 3 bases at J, with 9 bases between the two ends. The CDR3 is 15 residues long. The CDR3 protein is CASSYSRLVYNEQFF. The CDR3 DNA sequence: TGTGCCAGCAGTTACTCGAGACTAGTCTACAATGAGCAGTTCTTC.

The chain joins TRBV7-2 to TRBJ2-3; possibly TRBD1 for D (6 bases). Trimming shortened V by 5 bases and J by 10 bases, and 13 bases separated the two germline ends. The CDR3 totals 12 residues. Germline V CDR1 and CDR2: SGHTA, FQGNSA. The CDR3 region is CASSLPRGSQYF. CDR3 bases: TGTGCCAGCAGCCTGCCGAGGGGGTCGCAGTATTTT. The whole variable domain, filled in from reference TRBV7-2 and TRBJ2-3, reads GAGVSQSPSNKVTEKGKDVELRCDPISGHTALYWYRQSLGQGLEFLIYFQGNSAPDKSGLPSDRFSAERTGGSVSTLTIQRTQQEDSAVYLCASSLPRGSQYFGPGTRLTVL.

This clonotype was recorded a few times. The chain recombines TRBV12-3 or TRBV12-4 with TRBJ2-1, with D possibly being TRBD1 (6 bases). This CDR3 region has 14 residues. The V end was cut by 2 bases, the J end by 8 bases, with 13 bases between. The CDR3 nucleotides are TGTGCCAGCAGTTTATTTACAGGGCCCCATGAGCAGTTCTTC. Protein: CASSLFTGPHEQFF.

This clonotype was observed a few times. J is TRBJ2-7 and V is TRBV20-1; TRBD1 matches 10 bases. The CDR3 extends over 14 amino acids. Germline V gene lookup returns CDR1 DFQATT and CDR2 SNEGSKA (reference sequence). Losses at the gene ends were 6 bases for V and 3 bases for J; bases not matched to a gene: 8. The CDR3 region is CSADAGQGDYEQYF. The CDR3 nucleotides read TGCAGTGCCGACGCAGGACAGGGGGACTACGAGCAGTACTTC.

This clonotype was seen a few times. V and J are TRBV7-2 and TRBJ2-1; 7 bases fit TRBD2. This CDR3 contains 16 residues. Germline V gene data show CDR1 as SGHTA and CDR2 as FQGNSA. Trimming cost V 1 base and J 4 bases; bases outside gene matches: 7. The CDR3 nucleotides are TGTGCCAGCAGCTTAGTCGTGGGAGGGCTTTACAATGAGCAGTTCTTC. This sequence encodes CASSLVVGGLYNEQFF.

This clonotype has just a few counts. The rearrangement joins TRBV12-3 or TRBV12-4 to TRBJ1-1; D uncertain. CDR3 length: 11 amino acids. The V gene lost 5 bases and the J gene lost 8 bases, with 9 bases spanning the gap. CDR3 in DNA: TGTGCCAGCAGTCCGCGCAGGGAAGCTTTCTTT. Translating gives CASSPRREAFF.

V and J are TRBV7-2 and TRBJ1-5; the D gene is possibly TRBD1 (6 bases). Per the germline V gene, CDR1 is SGHTA and CDR2 is FQGNSA. The CDR3 extends over 15 amino acids. Trimming removed 5 bases from V and 3 bases from J, with 14 bases in between. DNA for the CDR3: TGTGCCAGCAGCCTAATGGGGGCTACCAATCAGCCCCAGCATTTT. Translating it yields CASSLMGATNQPQHF.

This clonotype was picked up a small number of times. The chain recombines TRBV6-1 with TRBJ2-4; 9 nucleotides line up with TRBD1. After removal of 2 bases from V and 2 bases from J, the junction contained 7 bases not matched to a gene. The CDR3 consists of 17 residues. Germline lookup yields CDR1 MNHNS and CDR2 SASEGT. The chain's CDR3 is CASSEQGTGRTKNIQYF. The CDR3 nucleotides read TGTGCCAGCAGTGAACAGGGGACAGGGCGAACCAAAAACATTCAGTACTTC.

This clonotype was found a few times. This chain links TRBV20-1 with TRBJ2-5; 7 nucleotides match TRBD2. From germline, CDR1 is DFQATT and CDR2 SNEGSKA (reference sequence). With V trimmed by 7 bases and J by 5 bases, 10 bases remained unmatched. This CDR3 comprises 13 residues. The CDR3 here is CSVSAGKVETQYF. The DNA of the CDR3 is TGCAGTGTCTCAGCGGGGAAGGTGGAGACCCAGTACTTC.

There are a few counts of this clonotype. The chain is built from TRBV5-6 and TRBJ2-7; D possibly uses TRBD1 or TRBD2 (5 bases each). Germline CDR1 reads SGHDT; CDR2 reads YYEEEE. This CDR3 region has 17 residues. V shed 4 bases and J shed 5 bases, with 25 bases lying between them. The CDR3 DNA follows: TGTGCCAGCAGCCCCATCATCCGGAAGAGGGGTAACGACGAGCAGTACTTC. This encodes CASSPIIRKRGNDEQYF.

This clonotype occurred a few times. The chain is built from TRBV5-1 and TRBJ1-1, with D hard to call. The CDR3 contains 15 residues. CDR1 and CDR2 from the germline V gene are SGHRS and YFSETQ. The V end was cut by 4 bases, the J end by 0 bases, with 13 bases between. In DNA, the CDR3 is TGCGCCAGCAGCCCCGGAGGCAGCATGAACACTGAAGCTTTCTTT. This codes for CASSPGGSMNTEAFF. Together with reference TRBV5-1 and TRBJ1-1, the CDR3 gives the full variable domain: KAGVTQTPRYLIKTRGQQVTLSCSPISGHRSVSWYQQTPGQGLQFLFEYFSETQRNKGNFPGRFSGRQFSNSRSEMNVSTLELGDSALYLCASSPGGSMNTEAFFGQGTRLTVV.

The chain joins TRBV4-1 to TRBJ2-7, with TRBD2 matching over 8 bases. CDR1 MGHRA and CDR2 YSYEKL come from the germline V gene. CDR3 size: 17 residues. After removal of 2 bases from V and 1 base from J, the junction contained 10 bases not matched to a gene. The CDR3 loop is CASSQLPSAGGSYEQYF. For the CDR3, the DNA is TGCGCCAGCAGCCAACTTCCTTCTGCGGGAGGTTCCTACGAGCAGTACTTC.